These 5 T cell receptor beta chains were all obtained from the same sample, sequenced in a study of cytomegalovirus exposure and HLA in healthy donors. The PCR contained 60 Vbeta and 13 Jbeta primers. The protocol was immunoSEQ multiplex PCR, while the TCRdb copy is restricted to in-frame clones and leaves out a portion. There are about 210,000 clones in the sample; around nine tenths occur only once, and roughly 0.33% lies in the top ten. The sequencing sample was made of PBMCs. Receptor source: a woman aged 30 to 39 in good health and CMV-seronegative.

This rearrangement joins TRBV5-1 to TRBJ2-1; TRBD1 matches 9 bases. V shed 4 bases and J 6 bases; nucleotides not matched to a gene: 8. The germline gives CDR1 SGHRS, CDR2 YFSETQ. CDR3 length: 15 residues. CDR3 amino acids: CASSKQGALVNEQFF. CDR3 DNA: TGCGCCAGCAGCAAACAGGGGGCTTTGGTCAATGAGCAGTTCTTC.

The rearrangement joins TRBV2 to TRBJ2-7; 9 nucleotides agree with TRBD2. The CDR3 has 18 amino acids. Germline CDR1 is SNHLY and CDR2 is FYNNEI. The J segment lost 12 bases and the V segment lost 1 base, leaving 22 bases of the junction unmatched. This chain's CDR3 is CASSEGGLAEIVGFRRYF. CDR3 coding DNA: TGTGCCAGCAGTGAAGGGGGACTAGCCGAAATTGTAGGGTTCCGGCGGTACTTC.

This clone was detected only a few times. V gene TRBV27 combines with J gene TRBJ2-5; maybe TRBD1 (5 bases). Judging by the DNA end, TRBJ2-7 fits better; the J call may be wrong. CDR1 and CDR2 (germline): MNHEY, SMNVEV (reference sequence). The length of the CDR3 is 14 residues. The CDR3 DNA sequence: TGTGCCAGCAGTCTCCAGGGTAAGGGGTACGAGCAGTACTTC. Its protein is CASSLQGKGYEQYF.

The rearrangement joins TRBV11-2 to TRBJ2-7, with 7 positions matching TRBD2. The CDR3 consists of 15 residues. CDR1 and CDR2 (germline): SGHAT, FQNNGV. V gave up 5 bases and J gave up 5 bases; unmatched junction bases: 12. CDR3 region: CASSPGGGRVHEQYF. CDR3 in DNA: TGTGCCAGCAGCCCAGGCGGAGGGAGGGTCCACGAGCAGTACTTC.

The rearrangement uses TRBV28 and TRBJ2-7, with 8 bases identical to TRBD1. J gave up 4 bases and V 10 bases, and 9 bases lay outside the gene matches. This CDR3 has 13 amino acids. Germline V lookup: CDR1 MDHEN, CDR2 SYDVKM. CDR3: CATRQGIGYEQYF. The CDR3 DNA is TGTGCCACCCGACAGGGGATCGGGTACGAGCAGTACTTC.